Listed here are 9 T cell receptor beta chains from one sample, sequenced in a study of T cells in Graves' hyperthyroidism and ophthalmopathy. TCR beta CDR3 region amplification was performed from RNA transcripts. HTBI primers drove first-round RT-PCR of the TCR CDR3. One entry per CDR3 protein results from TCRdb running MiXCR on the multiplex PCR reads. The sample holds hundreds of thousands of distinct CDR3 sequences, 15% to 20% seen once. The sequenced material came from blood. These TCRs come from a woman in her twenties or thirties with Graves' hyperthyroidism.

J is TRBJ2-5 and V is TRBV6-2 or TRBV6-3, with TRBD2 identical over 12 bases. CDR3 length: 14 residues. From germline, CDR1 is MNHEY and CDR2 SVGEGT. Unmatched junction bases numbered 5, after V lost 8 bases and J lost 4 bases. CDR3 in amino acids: CASGGGLAGETQYF. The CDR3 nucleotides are TGTGCCAGCGGAGGGGGACTAGCGGGAGAGACCCAGTACTTC.

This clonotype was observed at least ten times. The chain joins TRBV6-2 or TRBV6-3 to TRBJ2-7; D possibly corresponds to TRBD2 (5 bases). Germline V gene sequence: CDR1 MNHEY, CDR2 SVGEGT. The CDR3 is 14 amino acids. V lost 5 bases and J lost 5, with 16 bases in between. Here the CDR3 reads CASSLLTGSHEQYF. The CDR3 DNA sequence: TGTGCCAGCAGTCTCCTGACGGGAAGCCACGAGCAGTACTTC.

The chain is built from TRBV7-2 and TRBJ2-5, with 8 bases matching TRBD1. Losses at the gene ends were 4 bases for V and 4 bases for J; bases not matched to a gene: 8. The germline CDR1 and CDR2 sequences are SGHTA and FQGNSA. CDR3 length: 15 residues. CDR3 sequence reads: CASSSPDRARETQYF. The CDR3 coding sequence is TGTGCCAGCAGCTCCCCGGACAGGGCCCGAGAGACCCAGTACTTC. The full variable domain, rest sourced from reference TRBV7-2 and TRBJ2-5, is GAGVSQSPSNKVTEKGKDVELRCDPISGHTALYWYRQSLGQGLEFLIYFQGNSAPDKSGLPSDRFSAERTGGSVSTLTIQRTQQEDSAVYLCASSSPDRARETQYFGPGTRLLVL.

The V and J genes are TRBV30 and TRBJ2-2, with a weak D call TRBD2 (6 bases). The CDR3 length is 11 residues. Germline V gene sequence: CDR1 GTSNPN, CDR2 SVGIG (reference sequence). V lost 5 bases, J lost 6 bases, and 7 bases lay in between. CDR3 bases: TGTGCCTGGGGGGGGTCCGGGGAGCTGTTTTTT. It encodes CAWGGSGELFF.

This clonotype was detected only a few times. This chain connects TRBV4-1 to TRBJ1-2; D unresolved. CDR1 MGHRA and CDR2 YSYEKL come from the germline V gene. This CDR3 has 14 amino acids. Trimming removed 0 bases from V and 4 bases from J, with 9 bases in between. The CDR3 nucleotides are TGCGCCAGCAGCCAAGATCCAGGCTCCTATGGCTACACCTTC. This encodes CASSQDPGSYGYTF.

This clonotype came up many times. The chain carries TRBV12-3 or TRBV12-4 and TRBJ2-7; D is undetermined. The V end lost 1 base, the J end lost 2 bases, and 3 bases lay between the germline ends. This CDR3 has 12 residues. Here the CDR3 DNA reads TGTGCCAGCAGTTTAGACACCTACGAGCAGTACTTC. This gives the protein CASSLDTYEQYF.

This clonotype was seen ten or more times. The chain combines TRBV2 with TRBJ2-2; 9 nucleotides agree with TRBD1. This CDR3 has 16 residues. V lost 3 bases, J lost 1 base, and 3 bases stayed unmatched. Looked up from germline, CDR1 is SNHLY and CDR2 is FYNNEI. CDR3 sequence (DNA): TGTGCCAGCAGTGACTGGGGACAGGGGAACACCGGGGAGCTGTTTTTT. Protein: CASSDWGQGNTGELFF.

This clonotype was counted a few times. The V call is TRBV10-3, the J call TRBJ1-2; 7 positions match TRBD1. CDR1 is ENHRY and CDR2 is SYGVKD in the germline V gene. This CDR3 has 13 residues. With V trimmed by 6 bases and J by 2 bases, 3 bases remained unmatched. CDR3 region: CAIRKGQNYGYTF. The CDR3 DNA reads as TGTGCCATCAGGAAGGGACAGAACTATGGCTACACCTTC.

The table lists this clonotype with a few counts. The DNA for the CDR3 is TGCAGTGCTCGGGATGCAACTAATGAAAAACTGTTTTTT. It specifies CSARDATNEKLFF. The rearrangement joins TRBV20-1 to TRBJ1-4; D ambiguous. This CDR3 contains 13 residues. Germline CDR1 DFQATT, CDR2 SNEGSKA (reference sequence). Between the trimmed V and J ends, which lost 5 bases and 0 bases, there was a span of 7 bases.